This T cell receptor (beta chain) was recorded in a study of beta chain features in type 1 diabetes. What was sequenced were expressed TCRB transcripts, since all of the isolated RNA had been reverse transcribed. Clones were sequenced by immunoSEQ multiplex PCR, and TCRdb holds only the in-frame ones, with some missing. The sample yields around 160,000 clones, 6.5% to 10% seen once. There was one heparinised blood draw per donor, averaging approximately 120 mL. Study-level findings and limits: Compared to healthy donors, patients appeared to have naive, central memory and Treg TCRB repertoires that were more alike. There was a moderate but significant shortening of TCRB CDR3s in all four CD4+ subsets of Type 1 diabetes patients. A pattern of fewer insertions and more deletions at VDJ junctions was seen in type 1 diabetes patients.

Germline assignment: CDR1 SQVTM and CDR2 ANQGSEA. The V and J ends lost 7 bases and 5 bases, in that order; junction bases with no gene match: 4. There are 12 residues in the CDR3. As regards this clone: No antigen is known for it.

This rearrangement joins TRBV29-1 to TRBJ2-2; 7 positions match TRBD1. Sequencing was carried out using central memory CD4+ T cells from blood. The sequence derives from a woman in her late teens or twenties with type 1 diabetes. CDR3 in amino acids: CSADRETGELFF. The CDR3 nucleotides are TGCAGCGCCGACAGGGAGACCGGGGAGCTGTTTTTT.